Shown below are 19 T cell receptor beta chains from a single sample sequenced in a study of blood T cell repertoires in COVID-19. The protocol was immunoSEQ multiplex PCR, while the TCRdb copy is restricted to in-frame clones and leaves out a portion. This sample carries more than 250,000 clones, over 75% of them seen once, and the ten largest clones take about 10%. Sequencing used PBMCs or T cells enriched from blood (not recorded which). The source is a woman between 18 and 29 years old who had recovered from COVID-19.

The genes are TRBV2 and TRBJ2-7; D call uncertain. Germline V gene data show CDR1 as SNHLY and CDR2 as FYNNEI. The CDR3 is 11 amino acids. Trimming stripped 6 bases from V and 6 bases from J, with 9 bases between. CDR3 DNA: TGTGCCAGCAGCCCCATTCCCGAGCAGTACTTC. Residues: CASSPIPEQYF.

The V and J genes are TRBV5-1 and TRBJ2-4; D uncertain. Germline values: CDR1 SGHRS, CDR2 YFSETQ. V lost 5 bases, J lost 8 bases, and 11 bases lay in between. The CDR3 consists of 12 residues. CDR3 loop: CASRSDWDIQYF. CDR3 DNA: TGCGCCAGCAGGAGCGACTGGGACATTCAGTACTTC.

V is TRBV25-1 and J is TRBJ2-5, with TRBD1 matching 7 bases. Germline-derived CDR1 and CDR2 are MGHDK and SYGVNS. The CDR3 covers 14 residues. V trimming: 5 bases; J trimming: 4 bases; junction bases outside the gene matches: 7. This CDR3 reads CASSSHSGGETQYF. DNA for the CDR3: TGTGCCAGCAGTTCTCATTCAGGGGGAGAGACCCAGTACTTC. Complete variable domain (other parts from reference TRBV25-1 and TRBJ2-5): EADIYQTPRYLVIGTGKKITLECSQTMGHDKMYWYQQDPGMELHLIHYSYGVNSTEKGDLSSESTVSRIRTEHFPLTLESARPSHTSQYLCASSSHSGGETQYFGPGTRLLVL.

The J gene is TRBJ2-7, the V gene TRBV28, with 10 bases lining up with TRBD2. CDR3 length: 17 amino acids. The germline V gene encodes CDR1 MDHEN and CDR2 SYDVKM. J gave up 1 base and V 3 bases, and 9 bases lay outside the gene matches. The CDR3 region is CASSFRTSGGGSYEQYF. The CDR3 bases are TGTGCCAGCAGTTTCCGGACTAGCGGAGGGGGGTCCTACGAGCAGTACTTC.

The rearrangement uses TRBV5-1 and TRBJ2-2, with 11 bases identical to TRBD1. Germline-derived CDR1 and CDR2 are SGHRS and YFSETQ. This CDR3 has 17 residues. J gave up 3 bases and V 4 bases, and 8 bases lay outside the gene matches. The chain's CDR3 is CASSRGQGEWDTGELFF. CDR3 nucleotides: TGCGCCAGCAGCCGGGGACAGGGGGAGTGGGACACCGGGGAGCTGTTTTTT.

The CDR3 region has the DNA TGTGCCAGCAGACAGGGGTTCTCGGGAGAGCAGTACTTC. Translated: CASRQGFSGEQYF. This sequence joins TRBV12-3 or TRBV12-4 and TRBJ2-7, with TRBD1 identical over 7 bases. Trimming at V came to 6 bases and at J to 7 bases, leaving 9 bases not matched to a gene. The CDR3 loop spans 13 amino acids.

This CDR3 is CASSKVAKRPRVATNEKLFF. The CDR3 region has the DNA TGTGCCAGCAGCAAAGTAGCTAAGAGACCGAGAGTTGCAACTAATGAAAAACTGTTTTTT. The chain uses TRBV21-1 and TRBJ1-4. TRBV21-1 is shown as a pseudogene. This CDR3 has 20 residues.

This chain links TRBV7-9 with TRBJ1-2; 11 bases line up with TRBD1. The CDR3 extends over 16 amino acids. Germline CDR1 reads SEHNR; CDR2 reads FQNEAQ (reference sequence). Trimming at V came to 0 bases and at J to 4 bases, leaving 4 bases not matched to a gene. CDR3 sequence: CASSLAGGQGAYGYTF. CDR3 in DNA: TGTGCCAGCAGCTTAGCGGGAGGACAGGGGGCCTATGGCTACACCTTC.

The V gene is TRBV20-1, the J gene TRBJ2-3; 9 bases match TRBD2. The V segment lost 3 bases and the J segment 6 bases; nucleotides outside the gene matches: 1. In germline, CDR1 is DFQATT, CDR2 SNEGSKA (reference sequence). The CDR3 contains 12 residues. The CDR3 DNA sequence: TGCAGTGCTAGTAGCGGGAGTGATACGCAGTATTTT. Protein sequence: CSASSGSDTQYF.

The rearrangement joins TRBV30 to TRBJ1-1, with D tentatively TRBD1 (6 bases). The V and J ends lost 0 bases and 1 base respectively, with 21 bases between them. In germline, CDR1 is GTSNPN, CDR2 SVGIG (reference sequence). The CDR3 runs to 18 residues. The chain's CDR3 is CAWSVPSDRWTANTEAFF. CDR3 bases: TGTGCCTGGAGTGTTCCTTCGGACAGATGGACGGCGAACACTGAAGCTTTCTTT.

The chain recombines TRBV19 with TRBJ1-1; D gene unclear. Germline V gene data show CDR1 as LNHDA and CDR2 as SQIVND (reference sequence). Trimming stripped 7 bases from V and 1 base from J, with 13 bases between. The CDR3 has 14 residues. The CDR3 reads CASTMDWSNTEAFF. CDR3 DNA: TGTGCCAGTACCATGGACTGGTCGAACACTGAAGCTTTCTTT.

The chain links TRBV28 to TRBJ1-6; D gene ambiguous. There are 16 residues in the CDR3. Germline CDR1 MDHEN, CDR2 SYDVKM. Trimming removed 4 bases at V and 0 bases at J, with 10 bases between. The CDR3 protein is CASSSEGSSYNSPLHF. CDR3 nucleotides: TGTGCCAGCAGTTCCGAAGGGAGCTCCTATAATTCACCCCTCCACTTT.

This chain uses TRBV10-2 with TRBJ1-2; 8 bases fit TRBD1. With V trimmed by 6 bases and J by 8 bases, 5 bases remained unmatched. Germline CDR1 is WSHSY and CDR2 is SAAADI. This CDR3 region has 12 residues. The CDR3: CASSSGGGGYTF. CDR3 bases: TGCGCCAGCAGCTCAGGGGGCGGGGGCTACACCTTC.

The chain combines TRBV3-1 (or the pseudogene TRBV3-2) with TRBJ1-5; D is unclear. Deletions cut 1 base from V and 11 bases from J, with 12 bases between. CDR3 size: 13 residues. Germline V CDR1 and CDR2: LGHDT, YNNKEL (reference sequence). The CDR3 coding sequence is TGTGCCAGCAGCCAAGGAAACTCTTTGACCCAGCATTTT. Encoded protein: CASSQGNSLTQHF.

The chain links TRBV7-9 to TRBJ1-3, with 8 bases aligning to TRBD1. This CDR3 comprises 15 residues. The germline V gene has CDR1 SEHNR and CDR2 FQNEAQ (reference sequence). Trimming cost V 3 bases and J 0 bases; bases outside gene matches: 1. The CDR3 is CASSLGQVSGNTIYF. CDR3 in DNA: TGTGCCAGCAGCTTGGGACAGGTCTCTGGAAACACCATATATTTT.

In nucleotides, the CDR3 is TGCAGCGTCTCGCAGGGGGCTAACTACGAGCAGTACTTC. This codes for CSVSQGANYEQYF. This rearrangement joins TRBV29-1 to TRBJ2-7, with TRBD1 matching over 8 bases. This CDR3 is built from 13 residues. CDR1 SQVTM and CDR2 ANQGSEA come from the germline V gene. V was clipped by 6 bases and J by 3 bases; unmatched bases: 7.

The chain combines TRBV4-1 with TRBJ2-3; TRBD2 might be the D (5 bases). Germline CDR1 is MGHRA and CDR2 is YSYEKL. The CDR3 has 17 amino acids. The germline V and J ends were trimmed by 4 bases and 1 base, with 18 bases remaining between them. In nucleotides, the CDR3 is TGCGCCAGCAGCCGTACGGCCCGGGGAGTGGGCACAGATACGCAGTATTTT. Encoded protein: CASSRTARGVGTDTQYF.

The V and J genes are TRBV30 and TRBJ2-5; 9 bases agree with TRBD2. Germline trimming cut 0 bases from V and 4 bases from J; bases unmatched to any gene: 6. The CDR3 length is 15 residues. The germline gives CDR1 GTSNPN, CDR2 SVGIG (reference sequence). For the CDR3, the DNA is TGTGCCTGGAGTGTAAAAGCGGGGGGCTTAGAGACCCAGTACTTC. Residues: CAWSVKAGGLETQYF.

The V and J genes are TRBV7-2 and TRBJ1-4, with 9 positions matching TRBD1. The trim removed 5 bases at V and 8 bases at J, leaving 6 bases unmatched. The CDR3 loop spans 14 amino acids. CDR1 is SGHTA, CDR2 FQGNSA, per germline. CDR3 nucleotide sequence: TGTGCCAGCAGCGTCGGGACAGGGTCCGAAAAACTGTTTTTT. Translated, it gives CASSVGTGSEKLFF.